Below are 32 T cell receptor beta chains sequenced from a single sample in a study of shared clonotypes between healthy human individuals. TCRdb's table, derived via immunoSEQ multiplex PCR, lists solely in-frame clones and lacks some. The table has around 690,000 clones, around 91% seen once; the top ten hold 30% to 35%. The material sequenced was memory CD8+ T cells from PBMCs. Indicated subset: CD45RO+ cells pooled with CCR7-negative TemRA cells. The receptors stem from a young man in good health. Some clones in this sample may be carry-over from other donors' samples.

The J gene is TRBJ2-1, the V gene TRBV28; 7 bases match TRBD2. After removal of 7 bases from V and 3 bases from J, the junction contained 3 bases not matched to a gene. Germline V lookup: CDR1 MDHEN, CDR2 SYDVKM. The CDR3 is made up of 13 amino acids. CDR3 sequence reads: CASTPSGYNEQFF. The CDR3 DNA reads as TGTGCCAGCACTCCTAGCGGCTACAATGAGCAGTTCTTC.

DNA for the CDR3: TGTGCCAGCAGTTCCCCGGGACAGGGGGCGCCGGGTTTCGAGACCCAGTACTTC. This translates into CASSSPGQGAPGFETQYF. The chain joins TRBV28 to TRBJ2-5; 12 nucleotides agree with TRBD1. CDR3 length equals 18 residues. Unmatched junction bases numbered 14, after V lost 4 bases and J lost 5 bases. Germline CDR1 is MDHEN and CDR2 is SYDVKM.

The chain combines TRBV27 with TRBJ2-7, with 7 bases fitting TRBD1. V lost 2 bases to trimming and J lost 7 bases; unmatched junction nucleotides: 14. There are 16 residues in the CDR3. Germline CDR1 is MNHEY and CDR2 is SMNVEV (reference sequence). CDR3 coding DNA: TGTGCCAGCAGTTTACCCCAGGACAGGAGGAGTGGGGAGCAGTACTTC. It specifies CASSLPQDRRSGEQYF.

The chain recombines TRBV27 with TRBJ1-2, with TRBD1 identical over 11 bases. This CDR3 is built from 17 residues. Unmatched junction bases numbered 9, after V lost 2 bases and J lost 4 bases. The V gene's germline CDR1 is MNHEY and CDR2 SMNVEV (reference sequence). CDR3 DNA sequence: TGTGCCAGCAGTTTAGGGCCCGGGACAGGGGGGAGCTATGGCTACACCTTC. Translating it yields CASSLGPGTGGSYGYTF.

The J gene is TRBJ2-7, the V gene TRBV5-4; 7 bases agree with TRBD1. The CDR3 is made up of 14 amino acids. Trimming removed 4 bases from V and 2 bases from J; junction bases left unmatched: 6. Germline CDR1 SGHNT, CDR2 YYREEE (reference sequence). The CDR3 region is CASSLDRSAYEQYF. The CDR3 DNA sequence: TGTGCCAGCAGCCTGGACAGGTCGGCCTACGAGCAGTACTTC.

V is TRBV7-9 and J is TRBJ1-4; D is ambiguous. In germline, CDR1 is SEHNR, CDR2 FQNEAQ (reference sequence). The CDR3 contains 15 residues. Trimming left V 4 bases short and J 6 bases short, with 15 bases between. For the CDR3, the DNA is TGTGCCAGCAGCTCGTTATTTGCGGGCGATGAAAAACTGTTTTTT. Residues: CASSSLFAGDEKLFF.

The genes are TRBV2 and TRBJ2-7, with a possible D match to TRBD1 (7 bases). V lost 10 bases to trimming and J lost 2 bases, with 18 bases between them. Germline CDR1 is SNHLY and CDR2 is FYNNEI. The CDR3 covers 14 residues. DNA of the CDR3: TGTGCCATCAGCAGGGGGGCTACCACCTACGAGCAGTACTTC. It translates to CAISRGATTYEQYF.

The rearrangement joins TRBV13 to TRBJ2-5; maybe TRBD1 (6 bases). The V end lost 3 bases, the J end lost 5 bases, and 16 bases lay between the germline ends. CDR1 and CDR2 from the germline V gene are PRHDT and FYEKMQ (reference sequence). The CDR3 is made up of 15 amino acids. In DNA, the CDR3 is TGTGCCAGCAGCTTCGGCCTGACAGGTTGGGAGACCCAGTACTTC. Translated: CASSFGLTGWETQYF.

In its sample, this clone was seen once. The DNA of the CDR3 is TGTGCCAGCAGCTTTATGGGACAGGGGGCCTCCGAGCAGTACTTC. Encoded protein: CASSFMGQGASEQYF. The rearrangement joins TRBV5-4 to TRBJ2-7, with 12 bases fitting TRBD1. With 2 bases clipped from V and 6 bases from J, the junction kept 6 bases outside the gene matches. The CDR3 extends over 15 amino acids. Germline lookup yields CDR1 SGHNT and CDR2 YYREEE (reference sequence).

This chain connects TRBV28 to TRBJ2-3; D unclear. The CDR3 consists of 17 residues. CDR1 MDHEN and CDR2 SYDVKM come from the germline V gene. The germline V and J ends were trimmed by 6 bases and 0 bases, with 19 bases remaining between them. CDR3: CASSTKGYLVSTDTQYF. The DNA for the CDR3 is TGTGCCAGCAGCACAAAGGGCTACCTAGTGAGCACAGATACGCAGTATTTT.

The chain has TRBV5-1 and TRBJ1-1; 9 nucleotides line up with TRBD1. The ends lost 5 bases at V and 1 base at J; junction bases unmatched: 0. Germline-derived CDR1 and CDR2 are SGHRS and YFSETQ. This CDR3 has 13 residues. CDR3 amino acids: CASRDRGNTEAFF. For the CDR3, the DNA is TGCGCCAGCAGGGACAGGGGGAACACTGAAGCTTTCTTT.

This chain joins TRBV28 and TRBJ2-1; D is unclear. The V and J ends lost 1 base and 9 bases respectively, with 4 bases between them. Germline loops: CDR1 MDHEN, CDR2 SYDVKM. The CDR3 sequence is 11 residues long. CDR3 nucleotide sequence: TGTGCCAGCAGTTTATTAGGTGAGCAGTTCTTC. It yields the protein CASSLLGEQFF.

The chain has TRBV4-1 and TRBJ1-4; TRBD1 matches 9 bases. CDR3 length: 15 residues. The junction had 3 bases not matched to a gene; V was cut back by 0 bases and J by 7 bases. In germline, CDR1 is MGHRA, CDR2 YSYEKL. The CDR3, as DNA: TGCGCCAGCAGCCAAGAAGACAGGGGGATTGAAAAACTGTTTTTT. The encoded protein is CASSQEDRGIEKLFF.

The chain joins TRBV7-9 to TRBJ2-7, with TRBD1 matching 8 bases. Trimming cost V 5 bases and J 5 bases; bases outside gene matches: 2. This CDR3 has 12 residues. CDR1 SEHNR and CDR2 FQNEAQ come from the germline V gene (reference sequence). In DNA, the CDR3 is TGTGCCAGCAGCCCGACAGGGGACGAGCAGTACTTC. This translates into CASSPTGDEQYF.

The chain is built from TRBV7-6 and TRBJ2-6, with D hard to call. The CDR3 contains 14 residues. Trimming shortened V by 5 bases and J by 0 bases, and 5 bases separated the two germline ends. Germline V gene data show CDR1 as SGHVS and CDR2 as FNYEAQ. CDR3 protein: CASSPPSGANVLTF. The CDR3 nucleotides are TGTGCCAGCAGCCCACCCTCTGGGGCCAACGTCCTGACTTTC.

This chain uses TRBV5-5 with TRBJ1-5, with a weak D call TRBD1 (6 bases). Deletions cut 0 bases from V and 6 bases from J, with 16 bases between. The germline gives CDR1 SGHKS, CDR2 YYEKEE (reference sequence). The CDR3 totals 16 residues. The CDR3 protein is CASSLGAGERGQPQHF. DNA of the CDR3: TGTGCCAGCAGCTTGGGGGCAGGGGAGAGGGGTCAGCCCCAGCATTTT.

This clone was detected only a few times. The chain carries TRBV2 and TRBJ1-1, with D possibly being TRBD1 (5 bases). The V end lost 7 bases, the J end lost 2 bases, and 17 bases lay between the germline ends. CDR1 is SNHLY, CDR2 FYNNEI, per germline. This CDR3 has 15 residues. The CDR3 nucleotides are TGTGCCAGCACGTATAAAGGGGACTATAACACTGAAGCTTTCTTT. This encodes CASTYKGDYNTEAFF.

The rearrangement uses TRBV5-1 and TRBJ2-1; the match to TRBD2 covers 11 bases. Per germline, CDR1 SGHRS and CDR2 YFSETQ. With V trimmed by 7 bases and J by 1 base, 10 bases remained unmatched. This CDR3 is 17 amino acids long. As DNA, the CDR3 is TGCGCCAGCTCCGGAACTAGCGGGAGTTCTTCCTACAATGAGCAGTTCTTC. Protein sequence: CASSGTSGSSSYNEQFF.

This clone was counted a single time. This chain links TRBV5-8 with TRBJ2-7; 16 bases align to TRBD2. Per germline, CDR1 SGHTS and CDR2 YDEGEE. V was clipped by 3 bases and J by 4 bases; unmatched bases: 10. CDR3 size: 18 residues. This CDR3 reads CASSSGTSGRAFGYEQYF. DNA of the CDR3: TGTGCCAGCAGCTCGGGGACTAGCGGGAGGGCCTTTGGTTACGAGCAGTACTTC. The full variable domain, its missing parts supplied by reference TRBV5-8 and TRBJ2-7, is EAGVTQSPTHLIKTRGQQATLRCSPISGHTSVYWYQQALGLGLQFLLWYDEGEERNRGNFPPRFSGRQFPNYSSELNVNALELEDSALYLCASSSGTSGRAFGYEQYFGPGTRLTVT.

The V and J genes are TRBV19 and TRBJ2-1; 11 bases agree with TRBD2. CDR1 LNHDA and CDR2 SQIVND come from the germline V gene (reference sequence). Trimming cost V 6 bases and J 7 bases; bases outside gene matches: 8. CDR3 length: 15 residues. Here the CDR3 reads CASSPGTSGTNEQFF. CDR3 sequence (DNA): TGTGCCAGTAGCCCCGGGACTAGCGGTACAAATGAGCAGTTCTTC. The complete variable domain, with remaining parts taken from reference TRBV19 and TRBJ2-1, reads DGGITQSPKYLFRKEGQNVTLSCEQNLNHDAMYWYRQDPGQGLRLIYYSQIVNDFQKGDIAEGYSVSREKKESFPLTVTSAQKNPTAFYLCASSPGTSGTNEQFFGPGTRLTVL.

The chain has TRBV10-1 and TRBJ2-2; no clear D gene. Germline assignment: CDR1 WNHNN and CDR2 SYGVQD (reference sequence). The CDR3 is made up of 12 amino acids. V dropped 2 bases and J dropped 5 bases, with 3 bases sitting between them. The CDR3 protein is CASSEETGELFF. CDR3 coding DNA: TGCGCCAGCAGTGAGGAGACCGGGGAGCTGTTTTTT.

V is TRBV19 and J is TRBJ2-3; 7 bases map to TRBD2. The V gene end was trimmed by 7 bases and the J gene end by 6 bases; junction bases not matched to a gene: 10. Germline loops: CDR1 LNHDA, CDR2 SQIVND (reference sequence). The CDR3 covers 14 residues. This chain's CDR3 is CASTRLALGDTQYF. CDR3 bases: TGTGCCAGTACGAGACTAGCCCTTGGGGATACGCAGTATTTT.

V usage is TRBV28 and J usage is TRBJ2-5, with TRBD2 matching 11 bases. CDR1 MDHEN and CDR2 SYDVKM come from the germline V gene. V gave up 5 bases and J gave up 2 bases; unmatched junction bases: 7. This CDR3 contains 16 residues. The CDR3 here is CASSPLVAGGQETQYF. Here the CDR3 DNA reads TGTGCCAGCAGTCCCCTCGTAGCGGGAGGGCAAGAGACCCAGTACTTC.

V and J are TRBV4-3 and TRBJ1-2, with TRBD1 identical over 7 bases. This CDR3 has 16 residues. J was trimmed by 1 base and V by 1 base; bases with no gene match: 6. CDR1 LGHNA and CDR2 YSLEER come from the germline V gene. CDR3 amino acids: CASSQVETGYNYGYTF. The CDR3 nucleotides are TGCGCCAGCAGCCAAGTGGAGACAGGGTATAACTATGGCTACACCTTC.

The chain carries TRBV23-1 and TRBJ2-7, with 13 bases matching TRBD2. TRBV23-1 is reported as an ORF; its role is uncertain. V gave up 3 bases and J gave up 6 bases; unmatched junction bases: 11. The CDR3 loop spans 17 amino acids. CDR3 amino acids: CASSHRTSGRPRREQYF. The DNA of the CDR3 is TGCGCCAGCAGTCATCGGACTAGCGGGAGACCTCGCCGCGAGCAGTACTTC.

The chain combines TRBV29-1 with TRBJ2-1, with 7 bases that match TRBD2. The CDR3 is 17 residues long. Germline trimming cut 0 bases from V and 0 bases from J; bases unmatched to any gene: 8. Germline V gene lookup returns CDR1 SQVTM and CDR2 ANQGSEA. DNA for the CDR3: TGCAGCGTTGAAGACGTGGGAGGGCCAAGCTCCTACAATGAGCAGTTCTTC. It is translated as CSVEDVGGPSSYNEQFF.

V gene TRBV27 combines with J gene TRBJ2-7; D remains unclear. The CDR3 contains 12 residues. Germline V lookup: CDR1 MNHEY, CDR2 SMNVEV (reference sequence). V was cut by 8 bases and J by 3 bases, with 11 bases left in between. Here the CDR3 DNA reads TGTGCCAGCTTGGGGTACGGCTACGAGCAGTACTTC. Amino acids: CASLGYGYEQYF.

The CDR3 protein is CASRYRGGGELFF. In DNA form, the CDR3 reads TGTGCCAGCAGGTACAGGGGAGGAGGGGAGCTGTTTTTT. This chain links TRBV7-2 with TRBJ2-2, with D possibly being TRBD1 (7 bases). V dropped 6 bases and J dropped 8 bases, with 13 bases sitting between them. The CDR3 is 13 residues long. Germline lookup yields CDR1 SGHTA and CDR2 FQGNSA.

V is TRBV29-1 and J is TRBJ1-1, with 7 bases identical to TRBD1. Per germline, CDR1 SQVTM and CDR2 ANQGSEA. Trimming removed 7 bases from V and 0 bases from J; junction bases left unmatched: 11. This CDR3 has 15 amino acids. CDR3 sequence reads: CSGLGQEGMNTEAFF. The CDR3 DNA reads as TGCAGCGGTCTAGGACAGGAGGGGATGAACACTGAAGCTTTCTTT.

V usage is TRBV7-9 and J usage is TRBJ1-4, with 7 bases aligning to TRBD1. Trimming removed 5 bases from V and 3 bases from J; junction bases left unmatched: 9. The CDR3 is made up of 16 amino acids. Per the germline V gene, CDR1 is SEHNR and CDR2 is FQNEAQ (reference sequence). CDR3 amino acids: CASSPRVGQSNEKLFF. CDR3 coding DNA: TGTGCCAGCAGCCCGAGGGTGGGACAGTCTAATGAAAAACTGTTTTTT.

The chain employs TRBV9 and TRBJ2-1, with 7 nucleotides matching TRBD1. This CDR3 is built from 15 residues. Trimming at V came to 4 bases and at J to 0 bases, leaving 4 bases not matched to a gene. CDR1 is SGDLS and CDR2 is YYNGEE in the germline V gene. The CDR3 DNA follows: TGTGCCAGCAGCCGGGACAGCAACTCCTACAATGAGCAGTTCTTC. Translating gives CASSRDSNSYNEQFF.

The chain has TRBV14 and TRBJ1-1, with 11 bases that match TRBD1. The CDR3 length is 15 residues. The V gene end was trimmed by 3 bases and the J gene end by 6 bases; junction bases not matched to a gene: 6. Germline V CDR1 and CDR2: SGHDN, FVKESK. The DNA of the CDR3 is TGTGCCAGCAGCCATACGGGACAGGGGGTCCCTGAAGCTTTCTTT. It yields the protein CASSHTGQGVPEAFF.